The rows below give T cell receptor beta chains drawn from one sample of a study of response to subunit inactivated influenza vaccine. TCRdb redid the calling of the RT-PCR reads with MiXCR, one entry per CDR3 protein. The data show about 520,000 distinct CDR3 sequences, with about 25% seen just once and approximately 1.9% held by the top ten. The specimen was CD4+ T cells sorted from PBMCs, collected 4 to 6 days after vaccination. The receptors originated from a man aged 45-60 years who received an inactivated influenza vaccine. The CDR3 runs from the conserved cysteine through the conserved F or W. A D gene is named only where the DNA matches it firmly. Clone size is stated in some rows and not others, as once, few, many or a class when expanded.

D: TRBD1
size: few
V: TRBV12-3/TRBV12-4
J: TRBJ2-7
DNA: TGTGCCAGCAGAAGCCCAGGACAGGGCTCCTACGAGCAGTACTTC
CDR3: CASRSPGQGSYEQYF

D: NA
size: NA
V: TRBV18
J: TRBJ1-1
DNA: TGTGCCAGTGTACAGGGGAACACTGAAGCTTTCTTT
CDR3: CASVQGNTEAFF

D: NA
size: few
V: TRBV7-2
J: TRBJ1-5
DNA: TGTGCCAGCAGCTTAGGGTGGGGAACGCCCCAGCATTTT
CDR3: CASSLGWGTPQHF

D: TRBD1
size: NA
V: TRBV4-3
J: TRBJ2-1
DNA: TGCGCCAGCAGCCAAGATGTCAGGGGGCGCGTGAATGAGCAGTTCTTC
CDR3: CASSQDVRGRVNEQFF

D: NA
size: many
V: TRBV6-2/TRBV6-3
J: TRBJ2-2
DNA: TGTGCCAGCAGTTACTCGATATCCAGGGTCCGCACCGGGGAGCTGTTTTTT
CDR3: CASSYSISRVRTGELFF

D: NA
size: NA
V: TRBV3-1
J: TRBJ2-5
DNA: TGTGCCAGCAGCCAAGCAAGAGGACCATCCGGAGAGACCCAGTACTTC
CDR3: CASSQARGPSGETQYF

D: NA
size: NA
V: TRBV2
J: TRBJ2-1
DNA: TGTGCCAGCAGCTCGGATGAGCAGTTCTTC
CDR3: CASSSDEQFF

D: TRBD1
size: NA
V: TRBV6-1
J: TRBJ2-3
DNA: TGTGCCAGCAAGACAGGGATGGCAGATACGCAGTATTTT
CDR3: CASKTGMADTQYF

D: NA
size: many
V: TRBV6-2/TRBV6-3
J: TRBJ2-1
DNA: TGTGCCAGCAGTGACTACTCGCACCACAATGAGCAGTTCTTC
CDR3: CASSDYSHHNEQFF

D: TRBD2
size: few
V: TRBV6-2/TRBV6-3
J: TRBJ2-1
DNA: TGTGCCAGCAGTTACCAGACTAGCCGCAATGAGCAGTTCTTC
CDR3: CASSYQTSRNEQFF

D: TRBD2
size: few
V: TRBV15
J: TRBJ2-1
DNA: TGTGCCACCAGCAGAGATTTCGGGAGGTTGAATGAGCAGTTCTTC
CDR3: CATSRDFGRLNEQFF

D: TRBD2
size: NA
V: TRBV20-1
J: TRBJ2-7
DNA: TGCAGTGCTCAATCCGTACCCGGGACTAGCATGGAAGGGGGGTCCTACGAGCAGTACTTC
CDR3: CSAQSVPGTSMEGGSYEQYF

D: TRBD1
size: few
V: TRBV5-1
J: TRBJ1-5
DNA: TGCGCCAGCAGCGTGACAGGGGGCAATCAGCCCCAGCATTTT
CDR3: CASSVTGGNQPQHF

D: TRBD1
size: few
V: TRBV10-3
J: TRBJ2-5
DNA: TGTGCCATCGGGCGGACAGGGGAGCAAGAGACCCAGTACTTC
CDR3: CAIGRTGEQETQYF

D: TRBD1
size: NA
V: TRBV7-9
J: TRBJ2-3
DNA: TGTGCCAGCAGCTTACTCGGGACAGGGGAAGATACGCAGTATTTT
CDR3: CASSLLGTGEDTQYF

D: NA
size: once
V: TRBV20-1
J: TRBJ2-7
DNA: TGCAGTGCTAGAGATGCGGTCGGCGCTGAACCTACGGAGCAGTACTTC
CDR3: CSARDAVGAEPTEQYF

D: NA
size: NA
V: TRBV4-1
J: TRBJ1-2
DNA: TGCGCCAGCAGCCAGGCGGCTACTAACTATGGCTACACCTTC
CDR3: CASSQAATNYGYTF

D: NA
size: NA
V: TRBV6-2/TRBV6-3
J: TRBJ1-1
DNA: TGTGCCAGCAGTTACCCGGGCGGAGATGAAGCTTTCTTT
CDR3: CASSYPGGDEAFF

D: TRBD1
size: many
V: TRBV29-1
J: TRBJ2-3
DNA: TGCAGCGTCGGACAGGCGGAATACACAGATACGCAGTATTTT
CDR3: CSVGQAEYTDTQYF

D: TRBD1
size: NA
V: TRBV4-3
J: TRBJ2-5
DNA: TGCGCCAGCAGCCCCGGACAGGGAGGATCCGAGACCCAGTACTTC
CDR3: CASSPGQGGSETQYF

D: NA
size: few
V: TRBV5-1
J: TRBJ1-1
DNA: TGCGCCAGCAGCTTCAAGGGGGATGTCACTGAAGCTTTCTTT
CDR3: CASSFKGDVTEAFF

D: NA
size: many
V: TRBV20-1
J: TRBJ2-7
DNA: TGCAGTGCAATCCGACAGTCCTACGAGCAGTACTTC
CDR3: CSAIRQSYEQYF

D: NA
size: NA
V: TRBV5-1
J: TRBJ2-3
DNA: TGCGCCAGCAGCATTGAAAGGCCCACCACAGATACGCAGTATTTT
CDR3: CASSIERPTTDTQYF

D: TRBD1
size: many
V: TRBV29-1
J: TRBJ1-4
DNA: TGCAGCGTTGCCCAGGGGGTTCAGCTCAAGAAACTGTTTTTT
CDR3: CSVAQGVQLKKLFF